The 27 T cell receptor beta chains below come from one sample, sequenced in a study of metastatic and nonmetastatic thyroid tumors. TCRdb reanalyzed the PCR reads with MiXCR. The table lists about 25,000 clones, around 20% of them singletons. The entire patient cohort was treatment-naive prior to thyroid surgery. The sample comprised adjacent normal tissue. All receptors derive from a female donor with papillary thyroid cancer or a benign thyroid nodule (not recorded which). Some clones in this sample may be carry-over from other donors' samples.

Concerning this clone: A much larger clonotype is one base distant, so this may be a read error. The genes are TRBV7-9 and TRBJ2-5; 9 bases line up with TRBD2. From germline, CDR1 is SEHNR and CDR2 FQNEAQ (reference sequence). J lost 5 bases, V lost 6 bases, and 4 bases had no gene match. The CDR3 covers 13 residues. The CDR3 DNA follows: TGTGCCAGCAGAGTGGCGGGGGGGGAGACCCAGTACTTC. Its protein product is CASRVAGGETQYF. The full variable domain, its missing parts supplied by reference TRBV7-9 and TRBJ2-5, is DTGVSQNPRHKITKRGQNVTFRCDPISEHNRLYWYRQTLGQGPEFLTYFQNEAQLEKSRLLSDRFSAERPKGSFSTLEIQRTEQGDSAMYLCASRVAGGETQYFGPGTRLLVL.

This clone was counted between two and nine times. This rearrangement joins TRBV7-9 to TRBJ2-1; unclear D gene. V was pared by 6 bases and J by 7 bases, with 4 bases between. The germline CDR1 and CDR2 sequences are SEHNR and FQNEAQ (reference sequence). This CDR3 is built from 10 residues. CDR3 sequence: CASSNNEQFF. The CDR3 coding sequence is TGTGCCAGCAGTAATAATGAGCAGTTCTTC.

This clone was found many times. This chain connects TRBV24-1 to TRBJ2-5; a weak D match, TRBD1 (5 bases). The V gene lost 10 bases and the J gene lost 5 bases, with 13 bases spanning the gap. Germline assignment: CDR1 KGHDR and CDR2 SFDVKD. This CDR3 has 12 amino acids. CDR3 protein: CATRTGWETQYF. The CDR3 bases are TGTGCCACTCGTACAGGCTGGGAGACCCAGTACTTC.

This chain joins TRBV7-2 and TRBJ2-7; perhaps TRBD2 as D (5 bases). The CDR3 sequence is 14 residues long. The germline V gene encodes CDR1 SGHTA and CDR2 FQGNSA. Trimming left V 5 bases short and J 0 bases short, with 11 bases between. CDR3 amino acids: CASSPGLASYEQYF. The CDR3 DNA reads as TGTGCCAGCAGCCCCGGACTCGCCTCCTACGAGCAGTACTTC.

This clone was recorded at least ten times. The chain joins TRBV6-4 to TRBJ2-1, with D perhaps TRBD1 (6 bases). The CDR3 is made up of 15 amino acids. Germline CDR1 MRHNA, CDR2 SNTAGT. Trimming pared 6 bases from V and 0 bases from J, leaving 12 bases between. This chain's CDR3 is CASRDSPSSYNEQFF. CDR3 in DNA: TGTGCCAGCAGGGACAGTCCAAGCTCCTACAATGAGCAGTTCTTC.

This clone was seen only a few times. Other DNA sequences in this specimen translate into the identical CDR3. This chain connects TRBV15 to TRBJ2-7; perhaps TRBD2 as D (5 bases). Germline V gives CDR1 LNHNV, CDR2 YYDKDF (reference sequence). CDR3 length equals 16 residues. V dropped 3 bases and J dropped 3 bases, with 18 bases sitting between them. CDR3 amino acids: CATSRHKPGIDYEQYF. CDR3 sequence (DNA): TGTGCCACCAGCAGGCACAAACCCGGGATAGACTACGAGCAGTACTTC.

With respect to this clone: Sequence at one end of the junction differs from germline and may be a read error. The chain is built from TRBV24-1 and TRBJ2-2, with a possible D match to TRBD1 (7 bases). CDR3 length: 17 residues. Germline loops: CDR1 KGHDR, CDR2 SFDVKD. CDR3 nucleotides: TGTGCCACCAGTGATTGCCGGGACAGAACTTTCACCCGGGAGCTGCTTTTT. It encodes CATSDCRDRTFTRELLF.

The rearrangement uses TRBV5-1 and TRBJ1-1; D unclear. The CDR3 is 14 residues long. Germline V gives CDR1 SGHRS, CDR2 YFSETQ. V gave up 0 bases and J gave up 2 bases, with 8 bases separating them. The CDR3 here is CASSLGGRNTEAFF. In DNA, the CDR3 is TGCGCCAGCAGCTTGGGAGGCAGAAACACTGAAGCTTTCTTT.

This clone appeared many times. The chain links TRBV6-5 to TRBJ2-3; perhaps TRBD1 as D (6 bases). The CDR3 spans 20 residues. Trimming took off 0 bases at V and 0 bases at J, with 22 bases between the two ends. Germline values: CDR1 MNHEY, CDR2 SVGAGI. CDR3 coding DNA: TGTGCCAGCAGTTACTCCCCCCCCCCCCGGGACACCTCTAGCACAGATACGCAGTATTTT. Protein: CASSYSPPPRDTSSTDTQYF.

Comment on this clone: As the CDR3 is not closed by the conserved phenylalanine or tryptophan, this likely results from a read error. V and J are TRBV30 and TRBJ1-5, with 8 bases fitting TRBD1. The junction had 20 bases not matched to a gene; V was cut back by 0 bases and J by 1 base. CDR1 is GTSNPN and CDR2 is SVGIG in the germline V gene (reference sequence). The CDR3 runs 21 residues. The CDR3 loop is CAWSVYLARGQVDMSNQPQHY. The CDR3 bases are TGTGCCTGGAGTGTTTACCTAGCCCGGGGACAGGTGGACATGAGCAATCAGCCCCAGCATTAT.

This clone turned up a few times. The rearrangement uses TRBV2 and TRBJ1-2, with 8 bases fitting TRBD1. CDR1 and CDR2 from the germline V gene are SNHLY and FYNNEI. The CDR3 spans 12 residues. V lost 9 bases and J lost 4; bases outside the gene matches: 4. This CDR3 reads CARGDRSYGYTF. The CDR3, as DNA: TGTGCCAGGGGGGACAGGAGCTATGGCTACACCTTC.

This sequence joins TRBV6-2 or TRBV6-3 and TRBJ1-5; D remains ambiguous. V was pared by 2 bases and J by 9 bases, with 14 bases between. CDR3 length: 14 residues. Germline CDR1 MNHEY, CDR2 SVGEGT. CDR3 in amino acids: CASSYDTGPGPQHF. Written as DNA, the CDR3 is TGTGCCAGCAGTTACGACACGGGCCCCGGGCCCCAGCATTTT.

This clone was counted many times. The chain employs TRBV27 and TRBJ2-7; the D call may be TRBD1 or TRBD2 (5 bases each). Trimming took 4 bases from V and 4 from J, leaving 20 bases between them. Germline values: CDR1 MNHEY, CDR2 SMNVEV (reference sequence). The CDR3 consists of 16 residues. The CDR3 protein is CASSSGSGPTPYEQYF. CDR3 DNA sequence: TGTGCCAGCAGTTCCGGGTCGGGACCGACGCCTTACGAGCAGTACTTC.

In its sample, this clone is medium-sized (0.01 to 0.1%). The chain joins TRBV27 to TRBJ1-1; D perhaps matches TRBD1 (6 bases). The CDR3 totals 15 residues. Germline CDR1 MNHEY, CDR2 SMNVEV (reference sequence). V lost 4 bases and J lost 6, with 18 bases in between. The CDR3: CASSSRQDGKAEAFF. CDR3 in DNA: TGTGCCAGCAGTTCGAGACAGGACGGAAAGGCTGAAGCTTTCTTT.

This clone occurred many times. The chain employs TRBV5-6 and TRBJ2-7; a possible D gene is TRBD2 (7 bases). V was cut by 5 bases and J by 2 bases, with 17 bases left in between. The CDR3 runs 15 residues. Germline lookup yields CDR1 SGHDT and CDR2 YYEEEE. The CDR3 nucleotides are TGTGCCAGCAGGGGGGCAGGGGAGGGCCCCTACGAGCAGTACTTC. Translating it yields CASRGAGEGPYEQYF. Based on the CDR3 plus reference TRBV5-6 and TRBJ2-7, the full variable domain is DAGVTQSPTHLIKTRGQQVTLRCSPKSGHDTVSWYQQALGQGPQFIFQYYEEEERQRGNFPDRFSGHQFPNYSSELNVNALLLGDSALYLCASRGAGEGPYEQYFGPGTRLTVT.

This clone has at least ten counts. This sequence joins TRBV9 and TRBJ2-2, with TRBD2 as a possible D gene (5 bases). CDR1 and CDR2 from the germline V gene are SGDLS and YYNGEE. The CDR3 is made up of 16 amino acids. Trimming took off 4 bases at V and 0 bases at J, with 13 bases between the two ends. The CDR3 protein is CASSPWERTNTGELFF. The CDR3 DNA reads TGTGCCAGCAGCCCCTGGGAGCGCACGAACACCGGGGAGCTGTTTTTT.

This clone is medium-sized (0.01 to 0.1%). The chain links TRBV6-1 to TRBJ2-7; TRBD1 aligns across 7 bases. The trim removed 5 bases at V and 1 base at J, leaving 2 bases unmatched. Germline-derived CDR1 and CDR2 are MNHNS and SASEGT. The length of the CDR3 is 13 residues. CDR3 residues: CASSWGQSYEQYF. CDR3 coding DNA: TGTGCCAGCAGTTGGGGACAGTCCTACGAGCAGTACTTC.

This clone was counted between two and nine times. J is TRBJ1-2 and V is TRBV30; 8 positions agree with TRBD1. Per the germline V gene, CDR1 is GTSNPN and CDR2 is SVGIG (reference sequence). Trimming removed 1 base from V and 8 bases from J; junction bases left unmatched: 9. The CDR3 sequence is 14 residues long. CDR3 coding DNA: TGTGCCTGGAGTGCAGGACAGGGAGCTGAGGGCTACACCTTC. Its translation is CAWSAGQGAEGYTF.

About this clone itself: This could be a read error, since a much larger clone is one nucleotide away. This sequence joins TRBV4-2 and TRBJ1-2; 9 bases match TRBD1. V lost 1 base, J lost 10 bases, and 4 bases stayed unmatched. This CDR3 comprises 13 residues. CDR1 LGHNA and CDR2 YNFKEQ come from the germline V gene. The CDR3 DNA reads TGTGCCAGCAGCCAAGGGACAGGGGTCGTCTACACCTTC. It yields the protein CASSQGTGVVYTF.

Details on this clone: A much larger clone differs from this one at a single base, so this may be a read error. The chain employs TRBV9 and TRBJ2-4, with a weak D call TRBD1 (5 bases). Trimming removed 2 bases at V and 14 bases at J, with 20 bases between. The CDR3 contains 14 residues. Germline V gene data show CDR1 as SGDLS and CDR2 as YYNGEE. The chain's CDR3 is CASSVFPLGRIKYF. The CDR3 coding sequence is TGTGCCAGCAGCGTCTTCCCACTGGGGCGGATTAAGTACTTC.

This clone was observed once. The genes are TRBV6-1 and TRBJ2-7, with D possibly being TRBD2 (7 bases). V lost 5 bases and J lost 11, with 31 bases in between. This CDR3 spans 17 amino acids. Germline loops: CDR1 MNHNS, CDR2 SASEGT. The CDR3 DNA is TGTGCCAGCAGTCGCATCCTCTCAGGGGCACTACCGGGAGGAAAGTACTTC. This codes for CASSRILSGALPGGKYF.

This clone was found a few times. One junction end does not reproduce the germline sequence, and a read error may be involved. The chain links TRBV15 to TRBJ1-3; D perhaps matches TRBD1 (5 bases). CDR1 LNHNV and CDR2 YYDKDF come from the germline V gene (reference sequence). The CDR3 consists of 16 residues. CDR3 DNA: TGTACCACCAGCAGTTTCTTAGACAGTGAAGGAAACACCATATATTTT. This codes for CTTSSFLDSEGNTIYF.

Worth noting for this clone: The junction departs from the called germline gene at one end, perhaps through a read error. The chain links TRBV7-7 to TRBJ1-1; 8 bases match TRBD1. From germline, CDR1 is SSHAT and CDR2 FNYEAQ (reference sequence). This CDR3 has 13 amino acids. For the CDR3, the DNA is TGTGCTAGCAGCGAGGACAGGGACACTGAAGCTTTCTTT. This codes for CASSEDRDTEAFF.

In its sample, this clone was seen many times. The chain couples TRBV7-8 to TRBJ1-2; 8 bases line up with TRBD1. Germline-derived CDR1 and CDR2 are SGHVS and FQNEAQ. The trim removed 5 bases at V and 3 bases at J, leaving 11 bases unmatched. This CDR3 is built from 16 residues. The CDR3 bases are TGTGCCAGCAGCCTCCGGACAGGGATGACACACTATGGCTACACCTTC. It translates to CASSLRTGMTHYGYTF.

In this sample, this clone turned up a few times. One end of the junction fails to match germline, which may point to a read error. The genes are TRBV27 and TRBJ2-3; D unresolved. Germline CDR1 and CDR2: MNHEY and SMNVEV (reference sequence). CDR3 length: 14 residues. CDR3 sequence reads: CASIWSPPPDTQYF. The CDR3 DNA sequence: TGTGCCAGCATTTGGAGCCCACCGCCAGACACGCAGTATTTT.

This clone counts as medium-sized. The chain links TRBV25-1 to TRBJ2-7; 7 nucleotides match TRBD2. V lost 4 bases, J lost 0 bases, and 6 bases stayed unmatched. Germline V CDR1 and CDR2: MGHDK, SYGVNS. CDR3 size: 15 residues. The CDR3, as DNA: TGTGCCAGCAGTGCTTACGGGAGGAGCTCCTACGAGCAGTACTTC. This encodes CASSAYGRSSYEQYF.

This clone was seen at least ten times. This chain connects TRBV6-1 to TRBJ1-2; weak D call: TRBD1 (6 bases). The V end lost 5 bases, the J end lost 2 bases, and 9 bases lay between the germline ends. Germline CDR1 reads MNHNS; CDR2 reads SASEGT. The CDR3 is made up of 13 amino acids. The CDR3 reads CASSLDSNYGYTF. In DNA form, the CDR3 reads TGTGCCAGCAGTCTGGACAGCAACTATGGCTACACCTTC.